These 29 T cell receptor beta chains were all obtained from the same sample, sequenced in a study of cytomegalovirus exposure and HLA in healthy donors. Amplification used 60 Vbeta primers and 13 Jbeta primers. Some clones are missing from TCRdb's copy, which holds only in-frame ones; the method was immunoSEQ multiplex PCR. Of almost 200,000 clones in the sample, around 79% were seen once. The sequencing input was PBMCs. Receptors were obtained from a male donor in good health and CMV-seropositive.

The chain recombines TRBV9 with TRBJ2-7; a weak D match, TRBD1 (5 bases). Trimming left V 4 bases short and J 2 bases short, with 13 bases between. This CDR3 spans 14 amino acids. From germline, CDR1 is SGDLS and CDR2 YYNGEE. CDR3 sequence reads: CASSNTAGPYEQYF. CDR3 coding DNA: TGTGCCAGCAGCAACACCGCAGGGCCCTACGAGCAGTACTTC.

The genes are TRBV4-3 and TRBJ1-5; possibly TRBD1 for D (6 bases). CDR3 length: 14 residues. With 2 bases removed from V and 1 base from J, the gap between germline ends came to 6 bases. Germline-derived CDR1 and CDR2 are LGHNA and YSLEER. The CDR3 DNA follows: TGCGCCAGCAGCCAAACAGGGAGCAATCAGCCCCAGCATTTT. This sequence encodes CASSQTGSNQPQHF.

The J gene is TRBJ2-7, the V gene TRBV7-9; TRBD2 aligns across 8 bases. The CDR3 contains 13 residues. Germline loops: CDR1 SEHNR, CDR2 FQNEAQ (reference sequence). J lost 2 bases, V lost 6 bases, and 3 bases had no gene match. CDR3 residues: CASRSSGPYEQYF. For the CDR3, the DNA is TGTGCCAGCAGGTCTAGCGGGCCCTACGAGCAGTACTTC.

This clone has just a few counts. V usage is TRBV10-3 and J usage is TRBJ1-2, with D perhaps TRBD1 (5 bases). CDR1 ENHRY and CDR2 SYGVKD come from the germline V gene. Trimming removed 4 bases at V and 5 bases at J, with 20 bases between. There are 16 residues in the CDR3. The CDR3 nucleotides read TGTGCCATCAGTGGAATGGTTGGGGCTGGAACTTATGGCTACACCTTC. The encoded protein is CAISGMVGAGTYGYTF.

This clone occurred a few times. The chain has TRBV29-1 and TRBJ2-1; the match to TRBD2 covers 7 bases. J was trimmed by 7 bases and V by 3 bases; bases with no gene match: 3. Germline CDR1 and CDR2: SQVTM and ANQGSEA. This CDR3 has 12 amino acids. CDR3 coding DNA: TGCAGCGTTGACACGGGAGGTAATGAGCAGTTCTTC. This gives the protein CSVDTGGNEQFF.

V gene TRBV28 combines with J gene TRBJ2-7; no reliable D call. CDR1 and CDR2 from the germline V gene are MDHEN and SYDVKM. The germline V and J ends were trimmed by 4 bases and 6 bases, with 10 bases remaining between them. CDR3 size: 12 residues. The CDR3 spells CASSWANAEQYF. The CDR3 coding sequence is TGTGCCAGCAGTTGGGCCAACGCCGAGCAGTACTTC.

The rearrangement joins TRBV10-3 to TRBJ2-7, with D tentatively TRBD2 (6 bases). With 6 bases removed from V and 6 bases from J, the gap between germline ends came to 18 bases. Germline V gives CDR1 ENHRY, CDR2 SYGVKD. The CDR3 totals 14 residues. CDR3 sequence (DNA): TGTGCCATCAGCAAGACTAGTTCCCTCGGCGAGCAGTACTTC. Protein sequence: CAISKTSSLGEQYF.

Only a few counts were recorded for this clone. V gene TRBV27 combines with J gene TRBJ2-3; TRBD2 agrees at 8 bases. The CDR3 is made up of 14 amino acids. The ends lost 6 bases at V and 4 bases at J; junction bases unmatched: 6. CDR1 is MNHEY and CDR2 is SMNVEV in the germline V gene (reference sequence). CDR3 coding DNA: TGTGCCAGCAGCCGGGGGGGACGGCCAGATACGCAGTATTTT. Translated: CASSRGGRPDTQYF.

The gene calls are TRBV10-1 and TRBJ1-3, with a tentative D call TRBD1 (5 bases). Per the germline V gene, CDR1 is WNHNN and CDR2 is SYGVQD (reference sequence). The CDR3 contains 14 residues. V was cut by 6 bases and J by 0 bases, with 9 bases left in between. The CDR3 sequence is CASRKDSSGNTIYF. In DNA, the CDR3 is TGCGCCAGCAGAAAAGACAGCTCTGGAAACACCATATATTTT.

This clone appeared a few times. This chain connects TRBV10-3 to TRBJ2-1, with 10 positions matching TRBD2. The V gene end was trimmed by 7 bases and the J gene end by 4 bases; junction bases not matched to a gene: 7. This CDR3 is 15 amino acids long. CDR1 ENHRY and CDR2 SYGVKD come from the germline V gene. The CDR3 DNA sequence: TGTGCCATCAACATAAGCGGGAGGGAGTACAATGAGCAGTTCTTC. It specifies CAINISGREYNEQFF.

CDR3 nucleotides: TGTGCCAGCAGCGAGGGGGTGCCTAATGAAAAACTGTTTTTT. Amino acids: CASSEGVPNEKLFF. The J gene is TRBJ1-4, the V gene TRBV9; D might be TRBD1 (6 bases). V dropped 3 bases and J dropped 3 bases, with 9 bases sitting between them. Germline-derived CDR1 and CDR2 are SGDLS and YYNGEE. The CDR3 spans 14 residues.

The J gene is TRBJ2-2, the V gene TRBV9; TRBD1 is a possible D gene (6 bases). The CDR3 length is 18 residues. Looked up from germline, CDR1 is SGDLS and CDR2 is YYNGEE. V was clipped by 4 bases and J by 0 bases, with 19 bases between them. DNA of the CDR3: TGTGCCAGCAGCCCACTGATGGGGACAAACCCGAACACCGGGGAGCTGTTTTTT. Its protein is CASSPLMGTNPNTGELFF.

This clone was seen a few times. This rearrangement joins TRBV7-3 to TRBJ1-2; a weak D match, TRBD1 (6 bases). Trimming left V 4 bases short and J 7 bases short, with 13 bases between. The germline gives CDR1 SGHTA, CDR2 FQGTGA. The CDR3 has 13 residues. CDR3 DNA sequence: TGTGCCAGCAGCTCCGATATACAGGGTGGCTACACCTTC. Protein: CASSSDIQGGYTF.

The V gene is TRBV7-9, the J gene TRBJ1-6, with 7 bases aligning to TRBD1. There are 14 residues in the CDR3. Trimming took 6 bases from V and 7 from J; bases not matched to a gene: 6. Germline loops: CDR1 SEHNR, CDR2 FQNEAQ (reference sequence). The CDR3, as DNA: TGTGCCAGCAGGCAGGGACAGCTGAATTCACCCCTCCACTTT. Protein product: CASRQGQLNSPLHF.

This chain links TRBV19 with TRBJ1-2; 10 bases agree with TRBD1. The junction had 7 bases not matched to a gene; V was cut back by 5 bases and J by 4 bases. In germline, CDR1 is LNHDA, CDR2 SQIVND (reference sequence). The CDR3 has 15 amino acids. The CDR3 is CASSHPGTGVYGYTF. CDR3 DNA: TGTGCCAGTAGTCACCCCGGGACAGGGGTCTATGGCTACACCTTC.

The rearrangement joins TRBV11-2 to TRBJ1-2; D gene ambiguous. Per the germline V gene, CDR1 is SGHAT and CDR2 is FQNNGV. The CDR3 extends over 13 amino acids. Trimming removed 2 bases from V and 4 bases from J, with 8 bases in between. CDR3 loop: CASSLTGAYGYTF. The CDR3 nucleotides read TGTGCCAGCAGCTTAACCGGAGCCTATGGCTACACCTTC.

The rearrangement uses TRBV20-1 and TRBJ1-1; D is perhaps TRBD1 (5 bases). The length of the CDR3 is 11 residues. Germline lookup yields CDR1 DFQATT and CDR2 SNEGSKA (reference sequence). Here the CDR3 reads CRGRWGWEAFF. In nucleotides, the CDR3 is TGCAGGGGCCGGTGGGGCTGGGAAGCTTTCTTT.

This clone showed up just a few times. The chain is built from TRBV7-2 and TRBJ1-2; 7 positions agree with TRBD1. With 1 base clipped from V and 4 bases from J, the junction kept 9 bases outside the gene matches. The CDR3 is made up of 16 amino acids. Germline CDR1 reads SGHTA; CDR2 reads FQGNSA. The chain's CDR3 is CASSLDSPTGFYGYTF. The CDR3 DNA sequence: TGTGCCAGCAGCTTAGACTCCCCGACAGGGTTCTATGGCTACACCTTC. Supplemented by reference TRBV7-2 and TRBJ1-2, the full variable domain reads GAGVSQSPSNKVTEKGKDVELRCDPISGHTALYWYRQSLGQGLEFLIYFQGNSAPDKSGLPSDRFSAERTGGSVSTLTIQRTQQEDSAVYLCASSLDSPTGFYGYTFGSGTRLTVV.

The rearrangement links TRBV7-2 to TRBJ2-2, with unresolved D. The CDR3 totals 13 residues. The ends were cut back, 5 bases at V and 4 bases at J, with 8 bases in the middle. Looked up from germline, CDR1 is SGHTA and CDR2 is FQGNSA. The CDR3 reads CASSAHRTGELFF. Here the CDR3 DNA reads TGTGCCAGCAGCGCACATCGCACCGGGGAGCTGTTTTTT.

The CDR3 loop reads CASSVGEGAYNEQFF. For the CDR3, the DNA is TGTGCCAGCAGCGTAGGTGAGGGGGCCTACAATGAGCAGTTCTTC. The rearrangement joins TRBV9 to TRBJ2-1, with a weak D call TRBD1 (6 bases). V dropped 0 bases and J dropped 2 bases, with 9 bases sitting between them. Germline values: CDR1 SGDLS, CDR2 YYNGEE. The CDR3 loop spans 15 amino acids.

The CDR3 nucleotides are TGCGCCAGCAGCTTGGTTAGCGGGGCAAGCACAGATACGCAGTATTTT. It yields the protein CASSLVSGASTDTQYF. The chain carries TRBV5-1 and TRBJ2-3; 8 bases match TRBD2. V was clipped by 0 bases and J by 0 bases; unmatched bases: 3. This CDR3 spans 16 amino acids. The germline V gene encodes CDR1 SGHRS and CDR2 YFSETQ. The variable domain in full, completed from reference TRBV5-1 and TRBJ2-3, reads KAGVTQTPRYLIKTRGQQVTLSCSPISGHRSVSWYQQTPGQGLQFLFEYFSETQRNKGNFPGRFSGRQFSNSRSEMNVSTLELGDSALYLCASSLVSGASTDTQYFGPGTRLTVL.

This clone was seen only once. The CDR3 DNA follows: TGTGCCACCAGCAGAGAGGATACAGGGGGCTACGAGCAGTACTTC. Its protein product is CATSREDTGGYEQYF. The chain joins TRBV15 to TRBJ2-7; 8 bases line up with TRBD1. This CDR3 region has 15 residues. Germline trimming cut 0 bases from V and 3 bases from J; bases unmatched to any gene: 4. Germline V gene sequence: CDR1 LNHNV, CDR2 YYDKDF (reference sequence).

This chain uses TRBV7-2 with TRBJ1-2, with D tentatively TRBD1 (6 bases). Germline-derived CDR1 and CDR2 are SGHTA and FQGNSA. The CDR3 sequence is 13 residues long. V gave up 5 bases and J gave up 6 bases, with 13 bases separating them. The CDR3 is CASSKAPGDGYTF. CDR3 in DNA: TGTGCCAGCAGCAAAGCCCCAGGGGATGGCTACACCTTC.

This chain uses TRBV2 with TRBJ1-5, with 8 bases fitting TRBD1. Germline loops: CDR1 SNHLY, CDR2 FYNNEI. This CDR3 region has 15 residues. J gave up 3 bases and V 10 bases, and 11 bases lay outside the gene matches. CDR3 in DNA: TGTGCCACCCGCAGGGGGCGGACTGACAATCAGCCCCAGCATTTT. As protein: CATRRGRTDNQPQHF.

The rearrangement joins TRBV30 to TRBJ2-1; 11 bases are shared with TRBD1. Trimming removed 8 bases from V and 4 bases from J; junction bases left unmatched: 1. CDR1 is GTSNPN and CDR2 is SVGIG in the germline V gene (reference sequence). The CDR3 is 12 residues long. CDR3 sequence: CARDRGYNEQFF. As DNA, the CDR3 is TGTGCCAGGGACAGGGGGTACAATGAGCAGTTCTTC.

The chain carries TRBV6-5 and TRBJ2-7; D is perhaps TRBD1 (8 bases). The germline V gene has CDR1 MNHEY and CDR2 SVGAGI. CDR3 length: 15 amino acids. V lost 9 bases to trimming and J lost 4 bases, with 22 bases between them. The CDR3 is CASLKAGQAKYEQYF. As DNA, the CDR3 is TGTGCCAGTCTAAAAGCGGGACAGGCCAAATACGAGCAGTACTTC.

The CDR3 reads CASSTGTGHNYGYTF. The CDR3 bases are TGTGCCAGCAGTACCGGGACAGGGCATAACTATGGCTACACCTTC. The rearrangement links TRBV28 to TRBJ1-2, with 9 bases identical to TRBD1. This CDR3 comprises 15 residues. Per the germline V gene, CDR1 is MDHEN and CDR2 is SYDVKM. Germline trimming cut 5 bases from V and 1 base from J; bases unmatched to any gene: 5.

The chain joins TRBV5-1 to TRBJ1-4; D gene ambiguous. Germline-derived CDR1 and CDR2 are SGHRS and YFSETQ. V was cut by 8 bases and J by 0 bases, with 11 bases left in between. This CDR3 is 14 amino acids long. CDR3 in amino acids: CASRPGTTNEKLFF. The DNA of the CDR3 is TGCGCCAGTAGACCGGGAACAACTAATGAAAAACTGTTTTTT.

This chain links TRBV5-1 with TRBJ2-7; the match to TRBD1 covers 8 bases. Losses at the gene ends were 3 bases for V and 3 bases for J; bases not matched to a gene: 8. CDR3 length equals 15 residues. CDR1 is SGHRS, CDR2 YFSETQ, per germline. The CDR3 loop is CASSSSPGTGYEQYF. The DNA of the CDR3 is TGCGCCAGCAGCTCTTCTCCCGGGACAGGCTACGAGCAGTACTTC.